Shown below are 18 T cell receptor beta chains from a single sample sequenced in a study of blood T cell repertoires in COVID-19. Repertoires were generated with immunoSEQ multiplex PCR, while TCRdb's copy carries only in-frame clones and drops some. The data hold 58,000 or so clones, with 80% to 90% observed a single time. The sample taken for sequencing was peripheral blood. Every receptor here comes from a woman aged 70 to 79 with active COVID-19.

This clone was found once. The rearrangement joins TRBV25-1 to TRBJ1-1, with 7 positions matching TRBD1. The CDR3 runs 16 residues. V trimming: 9 bases; J trimming: 0 bases; junction bases outside the gene matches: 13. Germline V lookup: CDR1 MGHDK, CDR2 SYGVNS. The CDR3 sequence is CASSQGTFRMNTEAFF. CDR3 DNA: TGTGCCAGTTCACAGGGGACGTTTCGAATGAACACTGAAGCTTTCTTT.

Concerning this clone: The junction and the germline gene differ at one end; a read error may be behind it. This chain links TRBV7-2 with TRBJ1-4; no clear D. Germline values: CDR1 SGHTA, CDR2 FQGNSA. The CDR3 has 14 residues. The chain's CDR3 is CASSLGAGNENLFF. The CDR3 nucleotides are TGTGCCAGCAGCTTAGGAGCCGGGAATGAAAACCTGTTTTTT.

This chain connects TRBV23-1 to TRBJ2-7, with D maybe TRBD2 (5 bases). TRBV23-1 counts as an open reading frame of uncertain function. The CDR3 contains 10 residues. Trimming removed 8 bases at V and 4 bases at J, with 6 bases between. DNA of the CDR3: TGCGCCAGCGAGGGTTACGAGCAGTACTTC. As protein: CASEGYEQYF.

CDR3 sequence: CATSRGGQGNTEAFF. The CDR3 region has the DNA TGTGCCACCAGCAGAGGGGGACAGGGGAACACTGAAGCTTTCTTT. The chain is built from TRBV15 and TRBJ1-1; 9 nucleotides align to TRBD1. The CDR3 consists of 15 residues. Germline trimming cut 1 base from V and 1 base from J; bases unmatched to any gene: 1. Germline assignment: CDR1 LNHNV and CDR2 YYDKDF (reference sequence).

The chain uses TRBV11-2 and TRBJ2-5; TRBD1 agrees at 8 bases. CDR1 is SGHAT, CDR2 FQNNGV, per germline. CDR3 length: 15 residues. Trimming cost V 5 bases and J 1 base; bases outside gene matches: 6. The CDR3 bases are TGTGCCAGCAGCCCCTCCGGACAGGGCCAAGAGACCCAGTACTTC. Its translation: CASSPSGQGQETQYF. Full variable domain (missing parts from reference TRBV11-2 and TRBJ2-5): EAGVAQSPRYKIIEKRQSVAFWCNPISGHATLYWYQQILGQGPKLLIQFQNNGVVDDSQLPKDRFSAERLKGVDSTLKIQPAKLEDSAVYLCASSPSGQGQETQYFGPGTRLLVL.

The chain carries TRBV27 and TRBJ2-1; TRBD2 aligns across 7 bases. CDR3 length: 17 amino acids. From germline, CDR1 is MNHEY and CDR2 SMNVEV (reference sequence). V lost 2 bases, J lost 5 bases, and 12 bases stayed unmatched. This CDR3 reads CASSLPTGTNWNNEQFF. In DNA, the CDR3 is TGTGCCAGCAGTTTACCGACCGGGACTAACTGGAACAATGAGCAGTTCTTC.

The CDR3 coding sequence is TGTGCCTGGAGTGTAGCACGGGTCTCTGGAAACACCATATATTTT. Its protein is CAWSVARVSGNTIYF. The chain has TRBV30 and TRBJ1-3; D not certain. CDR1 is GTSNPN and CDR2 is SVGIG in the germline V gene (reference sequence). Trimming cost V 0 bases and J 0 bases, with 9 bases left between them. This CDR3 is built from 15 residues.

This clone was recorded a few times. J is TRBJ2-1 and V is TRBV7-3; the match to TRBD2 covers 8 bases. V lost 5 bases and J lost 6; bases outside the gene matches: 12. Germline V gene data show CDR1 as SGHTA and CDR2 as FQGTGA. The CDR3 extends over 16 amino acids. The CDR3 sequence is CASSPRLGREGNEQFF. The CDR3 coding sequence is TGTGCCAGCAGCCCGCGACTAGGCCGGGAGGGCAATGAGCAGTTCTTC.

This chain uses TRBV9 with TRBJ2-4, with a tentative D call TRBD2 (6 bases). Trimming took off 3 bases at V and 4 bases at J, with 11 bases between the two ends. The CDR3 extends over 14 amino acids. Germline V gene lookup returns CDR1 SGDLS and CDR2 YYNGEE. CDR3 sequence reads: CASSGRSGKNIQYF. The DNA of the CDR3 is TGTGCCAGCAGCGGGAGGAGCGGGAAAAACATTCAGTACTTC.

With respect to this clone: Other DNA sequences within the sample encode an identical CDR3. The V and J genes are TRBV25-1 and TRBJ2-5, with unresolved D. From germline, CDR1 is MGHDK and CDR2 SYGVNS. Trimming removed 0 bases from V and 3 bases from J, with 5 bases in between. There are 13 residues in the CDR3. The CDR3 DNA reads TGTGCCAGCAGTGAATATGGAGAAGAGACCCAGTACTTC. Translation: CASSEYGEETQYF.

The chain links TRBV20-1 to TRBJ1-2; D is possibly TRBD1 (6 bases). From germline, CDR1 is DFQATT and CDR2 SNEGSKA (reference sequence). Between the trimmed V and J ends, which lost 4 bases and 8 bases, there was a span of 11 bases. The CDR3 is 11 residues long. The CDR3 DNA reads TGCAGTGCTACAGGGGTAGGAGGCTACACCTTC. As protein: CSATGVGGYTF.

The chain recombines TRBV6-5 with TRBJ1-2; TRBD1 aligns across 8 bases. With V trimmed by 5 bases and J by 5 bases, 7 bases remained unmatched. CDR3 size: 14 residues. Germline V gene sequence: CDR1 MNHEY, CDR2 SVGAGI. The CDR3 coding sequence is TGTGCCAGCAGTAAGGACAGGGAGGGATATGGCTACACCTTC. Translated, it gives CASSKDREGYGYTF.

The V call is TRBV3-1 (or the pseudogene TRBV3-2), the J call TRBJ1-2, with D maybe TRBD1 (6 bases). This CDR3 comprises 13 residues. Germline CDR1 and CDR2: LGHDT and YNNKEL (reference sequence). V was clipped by 2 bases and J by 3 bases, with 7 bases between them. CDR3 DNA: TGTGCCAGCAGCCAACACAGGGACTATGGCTACACCTTC. Translating gives CASSQHRDYGYTF.

This clone was detected only a few times. CDR3 coding DNA: TGTGCCAGTAGTATTGGGCCTTTGGAGGGAAACGAGCAGTACTTC. Translated, it gives CASSIGPLEGNEQYF. The genes are TRBV19 and TRBJ2-7, with D maybe TRBD2 (6 bases). Looked up from germline, CDR1 is LNHDA and CDR2 is SQIVND (reference sequence). Trimming pared 3 bases from V and 5 bases from J, leaving 17 bases between. The CDR3 runs 15 residues.

The chain is built from TRBV10-2 and TRBJ2-7, with a possible D match to TRBD2 (6 bases). The V end was cut by 1 base, the J end by 6 bases, with 19 bases between. The CDR3 contains 16 residues. Germline V gives CDR1 WSHSY, CDR2 SAAADI. The CDR3 nucleotides read TGCGCCAGCAGTGAGTTGTTCGGCCGGGAGTCGGGCGAGCAGTACTTC. Amino acids: CASSELFGRESGEQYF.

The genes are TRBV18 and TRBJ1-1, with D maybe TRBD1 (5 bases). CDR3 length: 18 amino acids. Germline V gene lookup returns CDR1 KGHSH and CDR2 LQKENI. Between the trimmed V and J ends, which lost 4 bases and 1 base, there was a span of 22 bases. CDR3 bases: TGTGCCAGCTCACGGTCCCCCGGGGGGTCGATGACGAACACTGAAGCTTTCTTT. It encodes CASSRSPGGSMTNTEAFF.

This chain connects TRBV2 to TRBJ2-1, with 8 bases lining up with TRBD2. CDR1 and CDR2 (germline): SNHLY, FYNNEI. The CDR3 runs 16 residues. The ends lost 4 bases at V and 0 bases at J; junction bases unmatched: 5. The CDR3 bases are TGTGCCAGCAGTGGGCTCCTAGCGGGCTCCTACAATGAGCAGTTCTTC. It yields the protein CASSGLLAGSYNEQFF.

J is TRBJ1-5 and V is TRBV9; D unresolved. Looked up from germline, CDR1 is SGDLS and CDR2 is YYNGEE. CDR3 length: 13 residues. Between the trimmed V and J ends, which lost 2 bases and 9 bases, there was a span of 12 bases. The CDR3 DNA follows: TGTGCCAGCAGCGTTTCCCCTCTGTGGCCCCAGCATTTT. This sequence encodes CASSVSPLWPQHF.